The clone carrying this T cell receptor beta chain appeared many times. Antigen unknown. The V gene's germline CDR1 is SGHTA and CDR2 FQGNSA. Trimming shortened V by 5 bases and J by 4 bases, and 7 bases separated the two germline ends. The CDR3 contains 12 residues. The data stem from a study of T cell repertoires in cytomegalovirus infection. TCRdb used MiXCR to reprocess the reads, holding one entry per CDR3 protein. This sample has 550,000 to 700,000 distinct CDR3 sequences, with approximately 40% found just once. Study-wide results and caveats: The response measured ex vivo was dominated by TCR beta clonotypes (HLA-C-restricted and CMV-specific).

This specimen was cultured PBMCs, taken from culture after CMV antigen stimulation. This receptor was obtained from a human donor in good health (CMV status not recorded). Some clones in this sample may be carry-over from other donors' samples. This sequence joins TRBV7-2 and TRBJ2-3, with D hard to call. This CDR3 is CASSTGADTQYF. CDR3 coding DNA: TGTGCCAGCAGCACTGGGGCAGATACGCAGTATTTT.